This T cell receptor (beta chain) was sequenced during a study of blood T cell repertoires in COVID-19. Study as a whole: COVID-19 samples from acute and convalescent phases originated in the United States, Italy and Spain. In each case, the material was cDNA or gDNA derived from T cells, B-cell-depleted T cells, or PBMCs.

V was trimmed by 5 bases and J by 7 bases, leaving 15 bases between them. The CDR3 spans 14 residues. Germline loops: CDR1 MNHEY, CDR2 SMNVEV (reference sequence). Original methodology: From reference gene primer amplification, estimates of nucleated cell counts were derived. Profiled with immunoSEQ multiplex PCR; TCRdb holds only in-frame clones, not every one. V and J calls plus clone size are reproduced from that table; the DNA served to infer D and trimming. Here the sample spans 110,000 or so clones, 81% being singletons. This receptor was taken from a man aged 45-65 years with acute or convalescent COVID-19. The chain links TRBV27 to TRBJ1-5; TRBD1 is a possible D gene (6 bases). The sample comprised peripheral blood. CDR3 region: CASSPRGGGQPQHF. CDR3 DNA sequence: TGTGCCAGCAGTCCTAGGGGGGGAGGACAGCCCCAGCATTTT.